This T cell receptor beta chain was recovered during a study of CD8 T cells in ankylosing spondylitis. Regarding the study as a whole: A TCR beta motif made of 7 to 9 highly homologous variants seemed typical of ankylosing spondylitis blood. In synovial fluid and blood from reactive arthritis, some motif variants were previously reported. CD8+ disease-linked clones were present at relatively low frequencies in blood. There was reportedly significant enrichment of clones that were disease-linked in matched ankylosing spondylitis synovial fluid.

To note about this clonotype: What it recognizes is unknown.

By quantitative 5'-RACE with molecular barcodes, the TCR beta libraries were made. TCRdb analysed the 5' RACE reads with MiXCR anew, one entry per CDR3 protein. The data contain about 480,000 distinct CDR3 sequences, 17% of them singletons. This clonotype was obtained from a male donor with ankylosing spondylitis. The source material was blood, either unsorted or a sorted T cell fraction (not recorded which).

The CDR3 coding sequence is TGTGCCAGCAGTTTAACAGGGACCCAACCCCAGCATTTT. Protein product: CASSLTGTQPQHF. The V call is TRBV12-3 or TRBV12-4, the J call TRBJ1-5, with a tentative D call TRBD1 (6 bases). CDR3 length equals 13 residues. Between the trimmed V and J ends, which lost 2 bases and 10 bases, there was a span of 12 bases.